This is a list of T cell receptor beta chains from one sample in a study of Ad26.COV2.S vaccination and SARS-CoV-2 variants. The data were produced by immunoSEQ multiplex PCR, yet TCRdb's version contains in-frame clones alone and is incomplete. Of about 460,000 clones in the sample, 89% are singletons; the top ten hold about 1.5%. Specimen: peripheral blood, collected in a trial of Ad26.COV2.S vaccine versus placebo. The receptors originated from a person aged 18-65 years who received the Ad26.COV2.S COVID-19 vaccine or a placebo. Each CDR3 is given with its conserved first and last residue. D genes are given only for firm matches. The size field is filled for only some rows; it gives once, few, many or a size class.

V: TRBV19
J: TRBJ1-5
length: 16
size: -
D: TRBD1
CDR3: CASRHTRGQRRQPQHF
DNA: TGTGCCAGTAGGCACACCCGGGGACAGCGGAGGCAGCCCCAGCATTTT

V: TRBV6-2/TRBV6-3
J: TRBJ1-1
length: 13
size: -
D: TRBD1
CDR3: CASSQTTGVEAFF
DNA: TGTGCCAGCAGCCAGACGACAGGGGTTGAAGCTTTCTTT

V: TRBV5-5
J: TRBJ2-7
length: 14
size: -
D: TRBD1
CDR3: CASSGGQGYREQYF
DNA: TGTGCCAGCAGCGGGGGACAGGGTTATCGCGAGCAGTACTTC

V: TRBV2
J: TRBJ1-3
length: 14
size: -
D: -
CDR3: CASKGTSAGNTIYF
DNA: TGTGCCAGCAAAGGGACATCCGCTGGAAACACCATATATTTT

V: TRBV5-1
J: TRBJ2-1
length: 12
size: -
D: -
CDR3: CASASLGDEQFF
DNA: TGCGCCAGCGCAAGCCTGGGAGATGAGCAGTTCTTC

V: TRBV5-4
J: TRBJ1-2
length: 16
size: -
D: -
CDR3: CASSLAGSQQLYGYTF
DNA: TGTGCCAGCAGCTTAGCTGGCAGCCAACAACTCTATGGCTACACCTTC

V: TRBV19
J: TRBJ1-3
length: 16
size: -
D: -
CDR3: CASSIRRGGSGNTIYF
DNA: TGTGCCAGTAGTATCCGCAGGGGTGGCTCTGGAAACACCATATATTTT

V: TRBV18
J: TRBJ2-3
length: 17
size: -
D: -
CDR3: CASSPQTGDYSTDTQYF
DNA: TGTGCCAGCTCACCGCAAACCGGCGATTATAGCACAGATACGCAGTATTTT

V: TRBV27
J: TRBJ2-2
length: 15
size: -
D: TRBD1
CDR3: CASSSTGWDTGELFF
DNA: TGTGCCAGCAGTTCGACAGGGTGGGACACCGGGGAGCTGTTTTTT

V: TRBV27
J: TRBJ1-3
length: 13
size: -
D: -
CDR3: CASSLSYGNTIYF
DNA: TGTGCCAGCAGTTTATCGTACGGAAACACCATATATTTT

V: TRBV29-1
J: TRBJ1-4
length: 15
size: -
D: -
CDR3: CSVEWGDRSLGKLFF
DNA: TGCAGCGTTGAATGGGGAGACAGGAGCCTTGGAAAACTGTTTTTT

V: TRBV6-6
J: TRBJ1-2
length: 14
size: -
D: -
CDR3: CASSYGQGNYGYTF
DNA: TGTGCCAGCAGTTACGGTCAGGGGAACTATGGCTACACCTTC

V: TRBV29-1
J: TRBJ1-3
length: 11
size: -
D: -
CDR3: CSVVSGNTIYF
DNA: TGCAGCGTTGTCTCTGGAAACACCATATATTTT

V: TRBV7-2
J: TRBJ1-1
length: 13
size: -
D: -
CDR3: CASSLRKWTEAFF
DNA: TGTGCCAGCAGCTTACGAAAATGGACTGAAGCTTTCTTT

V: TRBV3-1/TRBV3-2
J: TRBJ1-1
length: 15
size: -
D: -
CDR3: CASSQGSAASAEAFF
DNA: TGTGCCAGCAGCCAAGGGTCGGCCGCATCCGCTGAAGCTTTCTTT

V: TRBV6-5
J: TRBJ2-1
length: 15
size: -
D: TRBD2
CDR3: CASSSFGLADNEQFF
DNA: TGTGCCAGCAGTTCGTTTGGGCTAGCGGACAATGAGCAGTTCTTC

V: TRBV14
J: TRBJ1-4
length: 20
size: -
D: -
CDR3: CASSPSHSGTADSTNEKLFF
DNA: TGTGCCAGCAGCCCGAGTCATTCCGGGACGGCAGATTCAACTAATGAAAAACTGTTTTTT

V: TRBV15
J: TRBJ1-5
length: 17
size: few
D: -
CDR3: CATSRGPPGADNQPQHF
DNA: TGTGCCACCAGCAGAGGGCCCCCCGGGGCGGACAATCAGCCCCAGCATTTT

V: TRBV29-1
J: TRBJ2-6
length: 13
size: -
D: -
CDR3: CSITISGANVLTF
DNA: TGCAGCATTACTATCTCTGGGGCCAACGTCCTGACTTTC

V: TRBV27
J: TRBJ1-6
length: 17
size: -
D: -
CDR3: CASSLSHRRLYNSPLHF
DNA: TGTGCCAGCAGTTTATCTCACAGGAGACTATATAATTCACCCCTCCACTTT

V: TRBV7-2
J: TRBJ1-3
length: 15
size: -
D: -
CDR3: CASSLGGNAGNTIYF
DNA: TGTGCCAGCAGCTTAGGGGGCAACGCGGGAAACACCATATATTTT

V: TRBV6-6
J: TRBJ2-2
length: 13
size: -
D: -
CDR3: CASSYGGTGELFF
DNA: TGTGCCAGCAGTTACGGAGGCACCGGGGAGCTGTTTTTT

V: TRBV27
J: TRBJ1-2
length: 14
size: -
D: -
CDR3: CASSLQKGNYGYTF
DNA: TGTGCCAGCAGTTTACAGAAAGGGAACTATGGCTACACCTTC

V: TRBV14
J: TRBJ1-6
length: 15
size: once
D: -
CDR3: CASSQRGTWNSPLHF
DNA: TGTGCCAGCAGCCAACGAGGGACATGGAATTCACCCCTCCACTTT

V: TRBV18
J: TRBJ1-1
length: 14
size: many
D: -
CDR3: CASSPPDRFPEAFF
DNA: TGTGCCAGCTCACCACCGGACAGATTCCCTGAAGCTTTCTTT

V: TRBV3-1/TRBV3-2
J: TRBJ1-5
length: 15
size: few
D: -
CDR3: CASSQTAGGNQPQHF
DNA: TGTGCCAGCAGCCAAACTGCGGGGGGCAATCAGCCCCAGCATTTT

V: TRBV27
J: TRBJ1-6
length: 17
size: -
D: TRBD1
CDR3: CASRKDRGLSGNSPLHF
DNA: TGTGCCAGCAGGAAGGACAGGGGGCTATCGGGAAATTCACCCCTCCACTTT

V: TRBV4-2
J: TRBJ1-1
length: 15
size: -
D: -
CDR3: CASSQPPSLNTEAFF
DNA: TGTGCCAGCAGCCAACCACCGAGCCTTAACACTGAAGCTTTCTTT

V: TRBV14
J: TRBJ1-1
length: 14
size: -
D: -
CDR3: CASSHRGGGTEAFF
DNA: TGTGCCAGCAGCCACAGGGGAGGGGGCACTGAAGCTTTCTTT

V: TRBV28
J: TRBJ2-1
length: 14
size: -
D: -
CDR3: CASSFPVIRNEQFF
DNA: TGTGCCAGCAGTTTCCCCGTCATTCGGAATGAGCAGTTCTTC

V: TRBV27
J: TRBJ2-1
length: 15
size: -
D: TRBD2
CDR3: CASSPGLAGPDEQFF
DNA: TGTGCCAGCAGTCCGGGACTAGCGGGTCCGGATGAGCAGTTCTTC

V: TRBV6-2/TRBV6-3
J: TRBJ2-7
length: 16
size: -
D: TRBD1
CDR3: CASSGGGTRGRYEQYF
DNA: TGTGCCAGCAGTGGGGGAGGAACCAGGGGGCGCTACGAGCAGTACTTC

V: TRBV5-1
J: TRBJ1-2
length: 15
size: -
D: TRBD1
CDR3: CASSPGTGGHYGYTF
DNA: TGCGCCAGCAGCCCGGGGACAGGGGGGCACTATGGCTACACCTTC

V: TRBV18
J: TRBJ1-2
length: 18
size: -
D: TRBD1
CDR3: CASSPLLAGGGLNYGYTF
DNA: TGTGCCAGCTCACCACTTTTGGCAGGGGGAGGTTTAAACTATGGCTACACCTTC

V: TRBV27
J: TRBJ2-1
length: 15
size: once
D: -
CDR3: CASSLFVAENNEQFF
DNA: TGTGCCAGCAGTTTATTTGTAGCGGAGAACAATGAGCAGTTCTTC

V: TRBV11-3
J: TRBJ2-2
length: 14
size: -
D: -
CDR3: CASSFDRRAGELFF
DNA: TGTGCCAGCAGCTTTGACAGGAGGGCCGGGGAGCTGTTTTTT

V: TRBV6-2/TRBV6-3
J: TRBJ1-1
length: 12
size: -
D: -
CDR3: CASSWINTEAFF
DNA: TGTGCCAGCAGTTGGATTAACACTGAAGCTTTCTTT

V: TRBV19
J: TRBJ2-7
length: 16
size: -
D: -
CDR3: CASSTRDGHGSYEQYF
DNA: TGTGCCAGTAGCACCCGCGACGGACACGGGAGCTACGAGCAGTACTTC

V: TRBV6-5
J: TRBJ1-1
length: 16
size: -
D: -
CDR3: CASSYAFRALNTEAFF
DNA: TGTGCCAGCAGTTACGCCTTCCGGGCCTTGAACACTGAAGCTTTCTTT

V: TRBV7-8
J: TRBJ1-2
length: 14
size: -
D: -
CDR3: CASSAGITNYGYTF
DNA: TGTGCCAGCAGCGCGGGCATAACGAACTATGGCTACACCTTC

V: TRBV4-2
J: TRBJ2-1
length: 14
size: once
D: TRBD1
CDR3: CASSQAHRGNEQFF
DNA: TGTGCCAGCAGCCAGGCTCACAGGGGCAATGAGCAGTTCTTC

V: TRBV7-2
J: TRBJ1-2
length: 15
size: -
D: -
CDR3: CASSLSRGAGYGYTF
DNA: TGTGCCAGCAGCTTATCCAGGGGCGCGGGCTATGGCTACACCTTC

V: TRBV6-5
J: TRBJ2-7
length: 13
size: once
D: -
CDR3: CASRGPVIHEQYF
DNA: TGTGCCAGCAGGGGGCCCGTAATTCACGAGCAGTACTTC

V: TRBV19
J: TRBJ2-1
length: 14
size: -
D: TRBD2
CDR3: CASSILADYNEQFF
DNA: TGTGCCAGTAGTATCCTAGCGGATTACAATGAGCAGTTCTTC

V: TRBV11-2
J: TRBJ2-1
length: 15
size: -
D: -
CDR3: CASSLLKHRGNEQFF
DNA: TGTGCCAGCAGCTTGTTAAAACATAGGGGCAATGAGCAGTTCTTC

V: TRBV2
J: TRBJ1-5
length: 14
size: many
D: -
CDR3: CASRFGTQNQPQHF
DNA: TGTGCCAGCCGCTTCGGGACACAGAATCAGCCCCAGCATTTT

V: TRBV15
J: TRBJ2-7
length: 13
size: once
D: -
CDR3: CATSSTGGTEQYF
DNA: TGTGCCACCAGCAGTACTGGAGGAACCGAGCAGTACTTC

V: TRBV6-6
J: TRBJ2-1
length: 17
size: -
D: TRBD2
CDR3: CASSPGELAGSPAEQFF
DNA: TGTGCCAGCAGTCCCGGGGAGCTAGCGGGATCTCCTGCTGAGCAGTTCTTC

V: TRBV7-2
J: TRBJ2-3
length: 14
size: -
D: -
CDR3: CASSFRQAPDTQYF
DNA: TGTGCCAGCAGCTTTCGACAGGCTCCAGATACGCAGTATTTT

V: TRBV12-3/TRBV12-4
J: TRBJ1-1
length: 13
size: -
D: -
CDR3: CASSRLFNQEAFF
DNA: TGTGCCAGCAGTCGCCTATTCAATCAGGAAGCTTTCTTT

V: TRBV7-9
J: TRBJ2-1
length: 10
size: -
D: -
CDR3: CASSSGEQFF
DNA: TGTGCCAGCAGCTCCGGTGAGCAGTTCTTC

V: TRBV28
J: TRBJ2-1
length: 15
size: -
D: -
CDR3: CASKDTGQYYNEQFF
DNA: TGTGCCAGTAAAGATACAGGGCAATACTACAATGAGCAGTTCTTC

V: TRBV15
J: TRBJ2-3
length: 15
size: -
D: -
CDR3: CATSRTSTRTDTQYF
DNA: TGTGCCACCAGCAGAACCTCGACTCGCACAGATACGCAGTATTTT

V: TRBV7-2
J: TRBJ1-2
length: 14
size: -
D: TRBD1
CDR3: CASRHTGVVNGYTF
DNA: TGTGCCAGCAGGCATACAGGGGTCGTTAATGGCTACACCTTC

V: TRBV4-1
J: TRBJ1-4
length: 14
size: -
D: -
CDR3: CASRGGSSSEKLFF
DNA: TGCGCCAGCAGGGGAGGTTCGTCCAGTGAAAAACTGTTTTTT

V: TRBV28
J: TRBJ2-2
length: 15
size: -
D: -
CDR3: CASSLVGGITGELFF
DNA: TGTGCCAGCAGTTTAGTGGGGGGTATCACCGGGGAGCTGTTTTTT

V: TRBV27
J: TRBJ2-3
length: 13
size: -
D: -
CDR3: CASSPAPWDTQYF
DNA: TGTGCCAGCAGTCCCGCACCGTGGGATACGCAGTATTTT